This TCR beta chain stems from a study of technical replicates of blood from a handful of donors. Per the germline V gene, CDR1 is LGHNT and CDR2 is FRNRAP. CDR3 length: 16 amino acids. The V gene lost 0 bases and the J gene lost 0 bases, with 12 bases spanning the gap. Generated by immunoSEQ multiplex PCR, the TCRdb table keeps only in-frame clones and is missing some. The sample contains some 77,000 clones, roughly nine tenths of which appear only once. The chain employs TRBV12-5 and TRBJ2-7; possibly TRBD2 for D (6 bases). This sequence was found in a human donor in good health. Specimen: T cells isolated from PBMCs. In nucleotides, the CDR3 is TGTGCTAGTGGTTTGGTACTGGGGGGTAGCTCCTACGAGCAGTACTTC. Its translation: CASGLVLGGSSYEQYF. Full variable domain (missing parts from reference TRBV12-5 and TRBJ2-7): DARVTQTPRHKVTEMGQEVTMRCQPILGHNTVFWYRQTMMQGLELLAYFRNRAPLDDSGMPKDRFSAEMPDATLATLKIQPSEPRDSAVYFCASGLVLGGSSYEQYFGPGTRLTVT.